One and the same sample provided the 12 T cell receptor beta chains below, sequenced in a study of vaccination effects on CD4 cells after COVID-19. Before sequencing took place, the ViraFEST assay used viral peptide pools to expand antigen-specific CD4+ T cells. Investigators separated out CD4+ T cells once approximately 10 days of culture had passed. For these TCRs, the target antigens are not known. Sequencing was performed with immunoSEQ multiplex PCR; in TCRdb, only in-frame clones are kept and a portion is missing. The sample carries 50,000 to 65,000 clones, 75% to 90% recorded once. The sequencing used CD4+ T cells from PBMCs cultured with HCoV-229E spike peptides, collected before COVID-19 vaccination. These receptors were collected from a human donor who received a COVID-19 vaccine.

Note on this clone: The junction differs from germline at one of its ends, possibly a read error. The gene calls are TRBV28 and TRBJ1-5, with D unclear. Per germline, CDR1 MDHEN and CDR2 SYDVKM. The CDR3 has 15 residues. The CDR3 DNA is TGTGCCAGCAATTTACCTGGGTATAGCAATCAGCCCCAGCATTTT. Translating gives CASNLPGYSNQPQHF.

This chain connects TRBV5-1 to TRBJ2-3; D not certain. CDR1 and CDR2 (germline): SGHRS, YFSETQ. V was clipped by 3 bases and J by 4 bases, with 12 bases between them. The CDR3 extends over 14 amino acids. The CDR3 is CASSSQAPADTQYF. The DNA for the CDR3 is TGCGCCAGCAGCTCCCAGGCCCCGGCAGATACGCAGTATTTT.

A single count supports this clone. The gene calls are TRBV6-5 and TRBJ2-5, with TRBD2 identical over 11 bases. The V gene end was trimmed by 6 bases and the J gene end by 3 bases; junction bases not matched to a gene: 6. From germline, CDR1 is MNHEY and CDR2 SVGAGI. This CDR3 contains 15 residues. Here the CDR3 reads CASRPSSGGKETQYF. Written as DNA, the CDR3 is TGTGCCAGCAGACCCTCTAGCGGGGGGAAAGAGACCCAGTACTTC.

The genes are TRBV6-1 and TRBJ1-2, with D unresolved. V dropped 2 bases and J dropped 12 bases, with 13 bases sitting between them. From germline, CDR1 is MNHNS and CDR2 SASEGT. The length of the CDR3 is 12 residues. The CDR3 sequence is CASSESDLANTF. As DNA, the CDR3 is TGTGCCAGCAGTGAATCGGACCTGGCCAACACCTTC.

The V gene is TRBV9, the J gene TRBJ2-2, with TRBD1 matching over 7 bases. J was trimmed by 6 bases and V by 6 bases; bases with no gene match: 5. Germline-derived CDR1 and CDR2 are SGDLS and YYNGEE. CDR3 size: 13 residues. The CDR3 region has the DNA TGTGCCAGCACCAGAGGGGGCCCCGGGGAGCTGTTTTTT. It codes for CASTRGGPGELFF.

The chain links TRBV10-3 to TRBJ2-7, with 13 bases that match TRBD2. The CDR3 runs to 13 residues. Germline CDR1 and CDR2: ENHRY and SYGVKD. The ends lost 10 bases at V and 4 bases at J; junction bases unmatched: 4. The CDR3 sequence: CATRTSGGYEQYV. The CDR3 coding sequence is TGTGCCACTCGGACTAGCGGGGGTTACGAGCAGTACGTC.

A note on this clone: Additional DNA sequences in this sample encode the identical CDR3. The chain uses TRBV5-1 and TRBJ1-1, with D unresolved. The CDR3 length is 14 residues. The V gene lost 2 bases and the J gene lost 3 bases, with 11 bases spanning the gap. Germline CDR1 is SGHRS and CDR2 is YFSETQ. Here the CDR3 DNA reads TGCGCCAGCAGCTTTTCGGGGAGAGACACTGAAGCTTTCTTT. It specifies CASSFSGRDTEAFF.

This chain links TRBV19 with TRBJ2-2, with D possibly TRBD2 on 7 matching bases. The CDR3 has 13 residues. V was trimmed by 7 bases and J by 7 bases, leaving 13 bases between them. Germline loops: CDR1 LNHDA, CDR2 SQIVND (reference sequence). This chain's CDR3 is CASILGGHGELFF. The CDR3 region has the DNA TGTGCCAGTATCCTGGGGGGGCACGGGGAGCTGTTTTTT.

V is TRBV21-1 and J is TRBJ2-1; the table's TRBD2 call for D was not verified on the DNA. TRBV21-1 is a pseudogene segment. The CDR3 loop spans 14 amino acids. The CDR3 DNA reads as TGTGCCAGCAAATCCGGCGGATACTACAATGAGCAGTTCTTC. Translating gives CASKSGGYYNEQFF.

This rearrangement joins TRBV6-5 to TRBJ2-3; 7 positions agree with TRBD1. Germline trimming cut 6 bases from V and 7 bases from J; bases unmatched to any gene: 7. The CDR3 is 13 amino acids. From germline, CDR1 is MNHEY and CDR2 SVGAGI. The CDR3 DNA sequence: TGTGCCAGCAGCCCGACAGGGATTAATACGCAGTATTTT. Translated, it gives CASSPTGINTQYF.

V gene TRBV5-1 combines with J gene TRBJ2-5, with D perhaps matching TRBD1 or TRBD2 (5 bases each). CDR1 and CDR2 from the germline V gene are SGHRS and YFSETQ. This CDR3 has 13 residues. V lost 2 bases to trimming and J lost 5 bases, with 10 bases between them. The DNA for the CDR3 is TGCGCCAGCAGCTTAGAGGGGTCGGAGACCCAGTACTTC. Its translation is CASSLEGSETQYF.

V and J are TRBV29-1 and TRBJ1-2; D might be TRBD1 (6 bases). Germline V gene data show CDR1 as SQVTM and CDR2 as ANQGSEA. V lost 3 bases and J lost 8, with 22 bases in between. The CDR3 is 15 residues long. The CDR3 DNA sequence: TGCAGCGTTGAGTCACAGTCGGGGGCAGCGGGCGGCTACACCTTC. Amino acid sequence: CSVESQSGAAGGYTF.